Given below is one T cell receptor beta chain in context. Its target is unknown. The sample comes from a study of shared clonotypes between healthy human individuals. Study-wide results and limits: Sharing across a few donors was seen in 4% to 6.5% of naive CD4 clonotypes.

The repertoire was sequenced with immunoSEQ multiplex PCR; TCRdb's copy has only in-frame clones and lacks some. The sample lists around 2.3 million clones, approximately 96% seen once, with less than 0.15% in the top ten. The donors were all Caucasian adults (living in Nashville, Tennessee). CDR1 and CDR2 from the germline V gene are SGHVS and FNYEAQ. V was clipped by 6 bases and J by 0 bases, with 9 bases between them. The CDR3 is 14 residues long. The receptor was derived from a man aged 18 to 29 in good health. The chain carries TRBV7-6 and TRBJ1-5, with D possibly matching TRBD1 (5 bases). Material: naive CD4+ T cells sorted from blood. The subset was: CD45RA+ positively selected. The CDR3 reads CASRRQYSNQPQHF. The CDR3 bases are TGTGCCAGCAGAAGACAGTATAGCAATCAGCCCCAGCATTTT.